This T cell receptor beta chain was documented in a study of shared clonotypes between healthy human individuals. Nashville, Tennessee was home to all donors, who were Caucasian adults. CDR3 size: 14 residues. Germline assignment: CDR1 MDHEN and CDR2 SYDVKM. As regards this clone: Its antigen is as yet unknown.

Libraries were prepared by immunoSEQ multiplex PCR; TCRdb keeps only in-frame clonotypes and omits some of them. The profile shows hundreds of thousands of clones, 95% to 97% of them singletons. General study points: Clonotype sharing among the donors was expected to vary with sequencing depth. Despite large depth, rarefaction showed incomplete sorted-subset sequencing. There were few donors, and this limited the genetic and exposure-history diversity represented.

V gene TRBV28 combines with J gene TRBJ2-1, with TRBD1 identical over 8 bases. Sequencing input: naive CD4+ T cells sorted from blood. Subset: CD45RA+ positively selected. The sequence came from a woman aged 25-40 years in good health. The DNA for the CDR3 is TGTGGCACAAACGACAGGGGATCCTACAATGAGCAGTTCTTC. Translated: CGTNDRGSYNEQFF.